What follows are 16 T cell receptor beta chains derived from one specimen sequenced in a study of blood T cell repertoires in COVID-19. The assay was immunoSEQ multiplex PCR, and TCRdb's table has in-frame clones only and misses some. The sample yields over 300,000 clones, 70% to 90% seen once. Sequencing was performed on PBMCs or T cells enriched from blood (not recorded which). Every receptor here comes from a woman between 40 and 55 years old who had recovered from COVID-19.

The chain employs TRBV4-3 and TRBJ2-1; the match to TRBD1 covers 10 bases. Germline loops: CDR1 LGHNA, CDR2 YSLEER. Trimming removed 0 bases from V and 2 bases from J; junction bases left unmatched: 4. CDR3 length equals 17 residues. The CDR3 sequence: CASSQDRDRGPYNEQFF. In nucleotides, the CDR3 is TGCGCCAGCAGCCAAGATAGGGACAGGGGTCCCTACAATGAGCAGTTCTTC.

The chain employs TRBV27 and TRBJ2-3; D possibly corresponds to TRBD2 (5 bases). The CDR3 is 14 residues long. CDR1 and CDR2 (germline): MNHEY, SMNVEV (reference sequence). The V gene lost 4 bases and the J gene lost 0 bases, with 8 bases spanning the gap. The CDR3 loop is CASSSDSSTDTQYF. The CDR3 region has the DNA TGTGCCAGCAGTTCGGACTCGAGCACAGATACGCAGTATTTT.

The table lists this clone with a count of one. Other DNA sequences of this sample code for an identical CDR3. The chain's CDR3 is CASSPGTSGTYEQYF. The CDR3 nucleotides read TGTGCCAGCAGCCCCGGGACTAGCGGAACCTACGAGCAGTACTTC. V usage is TRBV7-2 and J usage is TRBJ2-7; 11 bases fit TRBD2. There are 15 residues in the CDR3. CDR1 is SGHTA and CDR2 is FQGNSA in the germline V gene. Trimming took 5 bases from V and 2 from J; bases not matched to a gene: 5.

J is TRBJ2-3 and V is TRBV3-1 (or the pseudogene TRBV3-2), with 13 bases fitting TRBD2. This CDR3 spans 16 amino acids. In germline, CDR1 is LGHDT, CDR2 YNNKEL (reference sequence). V was clipped by 6 bases and J by 2 bases; unmatched bases: 5. The chain's CDR3 is CASSHGLAGATDTQYF. CDR3 bases: TGTGCCAGCAGTCATGGACTAGCGGGAGCCACAGATACGCAGTATTTT.

The J gene is TRBJ2-1, the V gene TRBV9, with D possibly TRBD1 on 6 matching bases. Germline-derived CDR1 and CDR2 are SGDLS and YYNGEE. The CDR3 is made up of 17 amino acids. V lost 1 base and J 2 bases, leaving 16 bases between the germline ends. As DNA, the CDR3 is TGTGCCAGCAGCGTAAACCGACAGGCTAGGACCTACAATGAGCAGTTCTTC. This sequence encodes CASSVNRQARTYNEQFF.

The chain carries TRBV7-3 and TRBJ2-3, with TRBD2 matching 11 bases. Germline lookup yields CDR1 SGHTA and CDR2 FQGTGA. This CDR3 has 16 amino acids. With 1 base clipped from V and 5 bases from J, the junction kept 5 bases outside the gene matches. The CDR3 spells CASSLITSGGGDTQYF. CDR3 DNA: TGTGCCAGCAGCTTAATAACTAGCGGGGGCGGAGATACGCAGTATTTT.

The genes are TRBV7-3 and TRBJ2-5; possibly TRBD2 for D (5 bases). Germline V CDR1 and CDR2: SGHTA, FQGTGA. Trimming took 6 bases from V and 5 from J, leaving 13 bases between them. CDR3 length equals 13 residues. CDR3 in amino acids: CASRQSGEETQYF. In DNA, the CDR3 is TGTGCCAGCAGGCAAAGCGGTGAGGAGACCCAGTACTTC.

The gene calls are TRBV19 and TRBJ1-6; a weak D match, TRBD1 (6 bases). V was pared by 6 bases and J by 7 bases, with 13 bases between. The CDR3 sequence is 14 residues long. Germline-derived CDR1 and CDR2 are LNHDA and SQIVND (reference sequence). CDR3 sequence reads: CASSYRVGNSPLHF. Here the CDR3 DNA reads TGTGCCAGTAGCTACAGGGTGGGGAATTCACCCCTCCACTTT. Complete variable domain (other parts from reference TRBV19 and TRBJ1-6): DGGITQSPKYLFRKEGQNVTLSCEQNLNHDAMYWYRQDPGQGLRLIYYSQIVNDFQKGDIAEGYSVSREKKESFPLTVTSAQKNPTAFYLCASSYRVGNSPLHFGNGTRLTVT.

V gene TRBV9 combines with J gene TRBJ2-3; perhaps TRBD1 as D (6 bases). The germline V gene encodes CDR1 SGDLS and CDR2 YYNGEE. This CDR3 is built from 14 residues. V was trimmed by 0 bases and J by 6 bases, leaving 11 bases between them. The CDR3 loop is CASSVGRQGDTQYF. In DNA form, the CDR3 reads TGTGCCAGCAGCGTAGGACGGCAGGGGGATACGCAGTATTTT. The full variable domain, with the rest looked up from reference TRBV9 and TRBJ2-3, is DSGVTQTPKHLITATGQRVTLRCSPRSGDLSVYWYQQSLDQGLQFLIQYYNGEERAKGNILERFSAQQFPDLHSELNLSSLELGDSALYFCASSVGRQGDTQYFGPGTRLTVL.

This chain links TRBV12-5 with TRBJ1-1; D might be TRBD1 (5 bases). Looked up from germline, CDR1 is LGHNT and CDR2 is FRNRAP. The CDR3 contains 13 residues. Trimming left V 7 bases short and J 4 bases short, with 13 bases between. This CDR3 is CASVSGRATEAFF. CDR3 in DNA: TGTGCTAGTGTTTCAGGGAGGGCCACTGAAGCTTTCTTT. The variable domain in full, with the rest retrieved from reference TRBV12-5 and TRBJ1-1, is DARVTQTPRHKVTEMGQEVTMRCQPILGHNTVFWYRQTMMQGLELLAYFRNRAPLDDSGMPKDRFSAEMPDATLATLKIQPSEPRDSAVYFCASVSGRATEAFFGQGTRLTVV.

J is TRBJ2-1 and V is TRBV28; maybe TRBD2 (5 bases). Germline assignment: CDR1 MDHEN and CDR2 SYDVKM. CDR3 length: 17 amino acids. Trimming cost V 7 bases and J 0 bases, with 19 bases left between them. The CDR3 loop is CASTKVPWRSSYNEQFF. The CDR3, as DNA: TGTGCCAGCACCAAGGTCCCTTGGAGGAGCTCCTACAATGAGCAGTTCTTC.

The genes are TRBV21-1 and TRBJ1-5; the table's D call, TRBD1, was not checked against the DNA. TRBV21-1 is a documented pseudogene. The CDR3 spans 15 residues. CDR3 coding DNA: TGTGCCAGCAGCAAATCAGGGGATATTAGACAGCCCCAGCATTTT. It encodes CASSKSGDIRQPQHF.

V is TRBV19 and J is TRBJ1-5; D unclear. The germline V gene has CDR1 LNHDA and CDR2 SQIVND (reference sequence). V lost 3 bases to trimming and J lost 0 bases, with 6 bases between them. The length of the CDR3 is 14 residues. The CDR3 loop is CASSITGSNQPQHF. The CDR3 bases are TGTGCCAGTAGTATCACGGGTAGCAATCAGCCCCAGCATTTT. Full variable domain (outside the CDR3, taken from reference TRBV19 and TRBJ1-5): DGGITQSPKYLFRKEGQNVTLSCEQNLNHDAMYWYRQDPGQGLRLIYYSQIVNDFQKGDIAEGYSVSREKKESFPLTVTSAQKNPTAFYLCASSITGSNQPQHFGDGTRLSIL.

The chain has TRBV7-9 and TRBJ2-3; no clear D. V gave up 1 base and J gave up 9 bases, with 14 bases separating them. This CDR3 has 14 residues. The V gene's germline CDR1 is SEHNR and CDR2 FQNEAQ (reference sequence). The CDR3 loop reads CASSLDPLGSTQYF. CDR3 sequence (DNA): TGTGCCAGCAGCTTAGATCCCCTAGGCTCGACGCAGTATTTT.

The chain has TRBV12-3 or TRBV12-4 and TRBJ1-1, with 8 bases aligning to TRBD1. CDR3 length: 13 residues. After removal of 5 bases from V and 8 bases from J, the junction contained 7 bases not matched to a gene. This CDR3 reads CASSLQGVGEAFF. CDR3 DNA sequence: TGTGCCAGCAGTCTACAGGGGGTTGGCGAAGCTTTCTTT.

This clone has a single count. The V and J genes are TRBV7-8 and TRBJ1-3; 7 nucleotides agree with TRBD1. Trimming took 0 bases from V and 1 from J; bases not matched to a gene: 9. CDR1 is SGHVS, CDR2 FQNEAQ, per germline. This CDR3 has 18 residues. Here the CDR3 reads CASSLAPRQGQSGNTIYF. The CDR3 DNA reads TGTGCCAGCAGCTTAGCGCCGAGACAGGGACAGTCTGGAAACACCATATATTTT.